This T cell receptor (beta chain) was captured by sequencing in a study of blood T cell repertoires in COVID-19. Study-level information: Samples came from the United States, Italy and Spain, spanning acute and convalescent COVID-19. T cells, B-cell-depleted T cells, or PBMCs supplied cDNA or gDNA.

CDR1 is SGHTA and CDR2 is FQGTGA in the germline V gene. This CDR3 is built from 16 residues. V was clipped by 4 bases and J by 0 bases, with 13 bases between them. In the source study's methods: Amplification of reference gene primers provided the estimated nucleated cell counts. TCRdb keeps only in-frame clones here, not all; method: immunoSEQ multiplex PCR. V, J and clone size reflect that table, while D and trimming were determined from the DNA. The profile shows more than 200,000 clones, roughly 86% of them singletons. This clone occurred a few times. The chain is built from TRBV7-3 and TRBJ2-1; TRBD2 is a possible D gene (6 bases). The receptor was derived from a human donor in a cohort sampled during active COVID-19. Material: peripheral blood. CDR3 region: CASSSPSGHSYNEQFF. CDR3 nucleotide sequence: TGTGCCAGCAGCTCTCCGAGCGGGCACTCCTACAATGAGCAGTTCTTC.